This TCR beta chain was sequenced during a study of blood T cell repertoires in COVID-19. Whole-study context: The United States, Italy and Spain provided the acute and convalescent COVID-19 samples. Nucleic acid was either cDNA or gDNA, and it came from T cells, B-cell-depleted T cells, or PBMCs.

Germline V gives CDR1 MNHEY, CDR2 SVGAGI. The ends lost 0 bases at V and 11 bases at J; junction bases unmatched: 3. This CDR3 contains 12 residues. Study processing details: Amplification with reference gene primers provided the estimates of nucleated cell counts. Assay used: immunoSEQ multiplex PCR; TCRdb lists only in-frame clones, some missing. V, J and clone size are taken as reported in that table, and D and trimming were inferred from the DNA itself. This table holds approximately 210,000 clones, 83% found once. The receptor was derived from a woman in her thirties or forties with active or convalescent COVID-19. The V and J genes are TRBV6-5 and TRBJ1-1; 7 bases fit TRBD1. Sequencing was carried out using peripheral blood. CDR3 in amino acids: CASSYSTGEAFF. For the CDR3, the DNA is TGTGCCAGCAGTTACTCTACAGGGGAGGCTTTCTTT.